The rows below give T cell receptor beta chains drawn from one sample of a study of spatial heterogeneity in lung cancer. Via MiXCR, TCRdb re-called the 5' RACE reads, giving one row per CDR3 protein. The profile shows about 52,000 distinct CDR3 sequences, around 6.7% of them singletons. The sequenced sample was PBMCs, obtained at follow-up. The receptor set was obtained from a female donor with early-stage non-small cell lung cancer. Each CDR3 is given with its conserved first and last residue.

CDR3aa,v_gene,j_gene,len
CASSSTMGVTEAFF,TRBV7-2,TRBJ1-1,14
CASSKAGIRRRRPCSRQETQYF,TRBV21-1,TRBJ2-5,22
CATWGAEMNTEAFF,TRBV15,TRBJ1-1,14
CASSDSNRMGPLHF,TRBV10-2,TRBJ1-6,14
CASSPDYLSTDTQYF,TRBV7-2,TRBJ2-3,15
CSARGLAGGPVAKADTQYF,TRBV20-1,TRBJ2-3,19
CASKATGPGNTGELFF,TRBV28,TRBJ2-2,16
CSARQGGTEAFF,TRBV20-1,TRBJ1-1,12
CASSLIPRMGTQYF,TRBV12-3/TRBV12-4,TRBJ2-5,14
CASSLAGELRKQYF,TRBV12-3/TRBV12-4,TRBJ2-7,14
CASSEAAVWELFF,TRBV2,TRBJ2-2,13
CASSQGQGNTGELFF,TRBV18,TRBJ2-2,15
CASSLEPGNYEQYF,TRBV5-4,TRBJ2-7,14
CSALLFRGAGNTIYF,TRBV20-1,TRBJ1-3,15
CASRGDRDSSIHEQYF,TRBV7-9,TRBJ2-7,16
CASSQPLGGDSRGETQYF,TRBV3-1,TRBJ2-5,18
CATSDPLAGGPGELFF,TRBV24-1,TRBJ2-2,16
CASSLLAGSPTDTQYF,TRBV12-3/TRBV12-4,TRBJ2-3,16
CASSTSGGGNEQFF,TRBV18,TRBJ2-1,14
CASSATNFLTAEAFF,TRBV7-8,TRBJ1-1,15
CASSSYGASETQYF,TRBV19,TRBJ2-5,14
CASSVDDRATLHF,TRBV9,TRBJ1-6,13
CASSPWRGGGDEQFF,TRBV7-9,TRBJ2-1,15
CASSLGSGGSYEQYF,TRBV28,TRBJ2-7,15
CASSSGGTEQYF,TRBV28,TRBJ2-7,12
CASSRGTASEPQHF,TRBV6-5,TRBJ1-5,14
CAISDQTRGRNEAFF,TRBV10-3,TRBJ1-1,15
CASSLKRTTSGDTDTQYF,TRBV5-1,TRBJ2-3,18
CARSPQGLGETQYF,TRBV5-3,TRBJ2-5,14
CASRGAQSYNEQFF,TRBV12-3/TRBV12-4,TRBJ2-1,14
CASSPPDYRASTDTQYF,TRBV7-9,TRBJ2-3,17
CSAPPGTANYGYTF,TRBV20-1,TRBJ1-2,14
CASSPPQATPYGYTF,TRBV4-1,TRBJ1-2,15
CASSLSPEGGEQYF,TRBV7-2,TRBJ2-7,14
CASRPGPSLDTEAFF,TRBV28,TRBJ1-1,15
CASSLGPSGGTDTQYF,TRBV12-3/TRBV12-4,TRBJ2-3,16
CASRTSGGTGELFF,TRBV5-1,TRBJ2-2,14
CATSRQGRHEQYF,TRBV15,TRBJ2-7,13
CATPRDRVNQPQHF,TRBV12-5,TRBJ1-5,14
CASSSRKENTGELFF,TRBV3-1,TRBJ2-2,15
CASKAPGRGQETQYF,TRBV6-5,TRBJ2-5,15
CSARGSGLGAGGYTF,TRBV20-1,TRBJ1-2,15
CASSYLAIVETQYF,TRBV6-2/TRBV6-3,TRBJ2-5,14
CSARAALAGAVTEAFF,TRBV20-1,TRBJ1-1,16
CASSPRVAGGPTSGAYNEQFF,TRBV18,TRBJ2-1,21
CAWMGGLYNEQFF,TRBV30,TRBJ2-1,13
CASSLARAQRAYGYTF,TRBV7-2,TRBJ1-2,16
CASSLRAGTDTQYF,TRBV12-3/TRBV12-4,TRBJ2-3,14
CASSSRRTSGTGELFF,TRBV11-2,TRBJ2-2,16